This is a list of T cell receptor beta chains from one sample in a study of cytomegalovirus exposure and HLA in healthy donors. TCRdb's table, derived via immunoSEQ multiplex PCR, lists solely in-frame clones and lacks some. The data show roughly 120,000 clones, approximately 80% seen once. Sequencing was done on a sample of PBMCs. These receptors were obtained from a man aged 25-40 years in good health and CMV-seropositive. Each CDR3 is given with its conserved first and last residue. The D gene is left open where the match is weak. Size values are once, few and many counts, or a class for expanded clones, and some rows have none.

v_call	clone_size	j_call	d_call	cdr3_nt	cdr3_aa
TRBV7-9	-	TRBJ2-7	TRBD1	TGTGCCAGCAGCAGAACCGGGACAGCTTACGAGCAGTACTTC	CASSRTGTAYEQYF
TRBV27	-	TRBJ1-3	TRBD1	TGTGCCAGCAGGATTACAGGGGCCGGAAACACCATATATTTT	CASRITGAGNTIYF
TRBV11-2	-	TRBJ2-1	-	TGTGCCAGCAACCTTCCTAGCGTTAATGAGCAGTTCTTC	CASNLPSVNEQFF
TRBV30	-	TRBJ2-3	-	TGTGCCTGGAGTACTGGCACAGATACGCAGTATTTT	CAWSTGTDTQYF
TRBV19	-	TRBJ1-4	-	TGTGCCAGTAGTATAAATAGGGGTGAAAAACTGTTTTTT	CASSINRGEKLFF
TRBV6-1	once	TRBJ1-5	-	TGTGCCAGCAGCCCGGCGGGGCCCCAGCATTTT	CASSPAGPQHF
TRBV9	-	TRBJ1-2	TRBD1	TGTGCCAGCAGCACAGAAGGAGGGGGCTTATATGGCTACACCTTC	CASSTEGGGLYGYTF
TRBV4-1	few	TRBJ2-7	TRBD1	TGCGCCAGCAGCGAAGGGACAGGGGAGAACCCGCAGTACTTC	CASSEGTGENPQYF
TRBV11-3	-	TRBJ1-1	-	TGTGCCAGCAGCTTAGATCTATACACTGAAGCTTTCTTT	CASSLDLYTEAFF
TRBV27	once	TRBJ1-6	TRBD1	TGTGCCAGCAGTTTGTGGGACAGACGGGCCCTCCACTTT	CASSLWDRRALHF
TRBV4-3	once	TRBJ2-7	TRBD2	TGCGCCAGCAGCCCGGGAAGTAGCGGGGAGATGGGTTACTACGAGCAGTACTTC	CASSPGSSGEMGYYEQYF
TRBV5-1	-	TRBJ2-3	TRBD2	TGCGCCAGCAGCTTGTTTTCTAGCGGGGGGGCTAGCACAGATACGCAGTATTTT	CASSLFSSGGASTDTQYF
TRBV19	-	TRBJ2-3	-	TGTGCCAGTAGTTTAACGGGGGTTCCAGATACGCAGTATTTT	CASSLTGVPDTQYF
TRBV9	few	TRBJ1-1	TRBD1	TGTGCCAGCAGCGTAGTGACAGGGCTTAACACTGAAGCTTTCTTT	CASSVVTGLNTEAFF
TRBV19	-	TRBJ1-3	-	TGTGCCAGTAGTATTGCGGGGTCTCACTCTGGAAACACCATATATTTT	CASSIAGSHSGNTIYF
TRBV7-9	-	TRBJ1-2	TRBD1	TGTGCCAGCAGCTTATGGACCGAGCGGACAGGGGACTATGGCTACACCTTC	CASSLWTERTGDYGYTF
TRBV5-5	-	TRBJ2-2	TRBD1	TGTGCCAGCAGCTCCGGACAGGCGGGCAGGGACACCGGGGAGCTGTTTTTT	CASSSGQAGRDTGELFF
TRBV5-1	few	TRBJ1-3	-	TGCGCCAGCAGCTTGTACGGTAACTCTGGAAACACCATATATTTT	CASSLYGNSGNTIYF
TRBV19	-	TRBJ1-6	TRBD1	TGTGCCAGTAGCCAATACAGGGGGCCCGATAATTCACCCCTCCACTTT	CASSQYRGPDNSPLHF
TRBV6-5	few	TRBJ1-2	-	TGTGCCAGCAGTCACCAAACAGGGATTGGCTACACCTTC	CASSHQTGIGYTF
TRBV11-3	-	TRBJ2-5	TRBD1	TGTGCCAGCAGCTTAGGGGGACAGTATCAAGAGACCCAGTACTTC	CASSLGGQYQETQYF
TRBV5-1	-	TRBJ2-7	TRBD1	TGCGCCAGCAGCTTGGTGAAGGGGGCGATTGACGAGCAGTACTTC	CASSLVKGAIDEQYF
TRBV30	once	TRBJ2-2	TRBD2	TGTGCCTGGAGTGTACTAGCGGGGGGAAACACCGGGGAGCTGTTTTTT	CAWSVLAGGNTGELFF
TRBV9	-	TRBJ2-5	TRBD1	TGTGCCAGCAGCGACCAGACAGGGTCGGAGACCCAGTACTTC	CASSDQTGSETQYF
TRBV11-1	-	TRBJ2-3	TRBD2	TGTGCCAGCAGCCTAGCGGGGGGGGACGTAGATACGCAGTATTTT	CASSLAGGDVDTQYF
TRBV25-1	-	TRBJ2-7	TRBD1	TGTGCCAGCAGTACGCGACAGGGTATCTCCTACGAGCAGTACTTC	CASSTRQGISYEQYF
TRBV29-1	few	TRBJ1-3	TRBD1	TGCAGCGTTCTAACAGGGGGCCACTCTGGAAACACCATATATTTT	CSVLTGGHSGNTIYF
TRBV19	-	TRBJ2-2	-	TGTGCCAGTAGTATAGTCTATCCTAGAGAGAGCACCGGGGAGCTGTTTTTT	CASSIVYPRESTGELFF
TRBV5-6	-	TRBJ1-5	TRBD1	TGTGCCAGCAGCAAACAGGGGATGGGCAATCAGCCCCAGCATTTT	CASSKQGMGNQPQHF
TRBV11-2	-	TRBJ2-3	TRBD1	TGTGCCAGCAGCCCTCAGGGGGCAGCTAGCACAGATACGCAGTATTTT	CASSPQGAASTDTQYF
TRBV7-7	-	TRBJ2-1	TRBD2	TGTGCTAGCAGCCCTTCTAGGAGACTAGCGGGGGAGAATGAGCAGTTCTTC	CASSPSRRLAGENEQFF
TRBV6-5	once	TRBJ2-1	-	TGTGCCAGCACCCAGGGGGGCCCTCACAATGAGCAGTTCTTC	CASTQGGPHNEQFF
TRBV25-1	-	TRBJ2-1	TRBD2	TGTGCCAGCAGTCGCCGGGAGGGGAAATCCTACAATGAGCAGTTCTTC	CASSRREGKSYNEQFF
TRBV5-4	-	TRBJ1-2	-	TGTGCCAGCAGCTTGAGGGGCACCTCCGGTGGCTACACCTTC	CASSLRGTSGGYTF
TRBV25-1	-	TRBJ2-7	-	TGTGCCAGCAGTCGGACAGTTTCCTACGAGCAGTACTTC	CASSRTVSYEQYF
TRBV19	-	TRBJ1-5	TRBD1	TGTGCCAGTAGTGCAGGGACAGGGAGTGGATGGATCAATCAGCCCCAGCATTTT	CASSAGTGSGWINQPQHF
TRBV29-1	-	TRBJ1-2	TRBD1	TGCAGCGTCGCACAGGGGGCTCGGAGTGGCTACACCTTC	CSVAQGARSGYTF
TRBV5-6	few	TRBJ2-7	-	TGTGCCAGCAGCTTGAGGTTTGGGGAGTACGAGCAGTACTTC	CASSLRFGEYEQYF
TRBV7-2	-	TRBJ1-6	-	TGTGCCAGCAGCCGCCCGAGCTCCTATAATTCACCCCTCCACTTT	CASSRPSSYNSPLHF
TRBV6-1	-	TRBJ2-3	-	TGTGCCACCAAGACTACATCCAGCACAGATACGCAGTATTTT	CATKTTSSTDTQYF
TRBV30	-	TRBJ2-2	-	TGTGCCTGGAGTTCCGGGTTTTTCACCGGGGAGCTGTTTTTT	CAWSSGFFTGELFF
TRBV29-1	-	TRBJ2-2	-	TGCAGCGTTGAGGGCCATAACACCGGGGAGCTGTTTTTT	CSVEGHNTGELFF
TRBV5-1	-	TRBJ1-6	TRBD1	TGCGCCAGCAGCACCAATACTCCTACCGGGACAGATGGTTCACCCCTCCACTTT	CASSTNTPTGTDGSPLHF
TRBV2	-	TRBJ1-1	TRBD1	TGTGCCAGCAGGACAGGGGATCGGAGTACTGAAGCTTTCTTT	CASRTGDRSTEAFF
TRBV5-6	-	TRBJ2-1	TRBD1	TGTGCCAGCAGCCGCGACAGGGGGTCCTACAATGAGCAGTTCTTC	CASSRDRGSYNEQFF
TRBV19	-	TRBJ1-5	TRBD1	TGTGCCAGTAGTAGACACAGGGGGGGGTATAGCAATCAGCCCCAGCATTTT	CASSRHRGGYSNQPQHF
TRBV10-1	once	TRBJ1-3	-	TGCGCCAGCAGGAGCAACTCTGGAAACACCATATATTTT	CASRSNSGNTIYF
TRBV4-1	-	TRBJ1-3	-	TGCGCCAGCAGCCACCCGGGGGGGTTCGGAAACACCATATATTTT	CASSHPGGFGNTIYF
TRBV10-3	-	TRBJ2-7	TRBD1	TGTGCCATACAGGGGTTCTCCTACGAGCAGTACTTC	CAIQGFSYEQYF
TRBV5-1	-	TRBJ2-5	TRBD1	TGCGCCAGCAGCTGGGGACAGGGGGGACAAGAGACCCAGTACTTC	CASSWGQGGQETQYF
TRBV5-1	-	TRBJ1-2	-	TGCGCCAGCAGCTCCCGAGGAGACTTTGGCTACACCTTC	CASSSRGDFGYTF
TRBV10-3	-	TRBJ2-7	TRBD1	TGTGCCATCAGACCCAGGGACAGCTACGAGCAGTACTTC	CAIRPRDSYEQYF
TRBV2	few	TRBJ1-2	-	TGTGCCAGCCAGGGAACATATGGGTACTATGGCTACACCTTC	CASQGTYGYYGYTF
TRBV7-8	-	TRBJ2-3	TRBD1	TGTGCCAGCAGCGGCGGACAGGGGGCAACAGATACGCAGTATTTT	CASSGGQGATDTQYF
TRBV10-3	-	TRBJ1-2	-	TGTGCCATCAGGGCCACGGGGTCTCCTGACTATGGCTACACCTTC	CAIRATGSPDYGYTF
TRBV5-1	-	TRBJ2-2	-	TGCGCCAGCAGCTCCAGTGGGAACACCGGGGAGCTGTTTTTT	CASSSSGNTGELFF
TRBV6-6	-	TRBJ2-1	TRBD2	TGTGCCAGCAGTCGTAGCGGGGGCGAGTACAATGAGCAGTTCTTC	CASSRSGGEYNEQFF